Below are 7 T cell receptor beta chains sequenced from a single sample in a study of neoadjuvant anti-PD-1 for oral cavity cancer. Here immunoSEQ multiplex PCR was the method, and the copy in TCRdb shows in-frame clones only, minus some. Of 14,000 or so clones listed, 70% to 75% are singletons. The time point denotes: after neoadjuvant nivolumab, at surgical resection. The sample in question was PBMCs, obtained after nivolumab (anti-PD-1) treatment. These TCRs come from a person aged 35-79 years with oral cavity squamous cell carcinoma.

This clone was counted only a few times. The chain couples TRBV5-4 to TRBJ2-7; tentatively, D is TRBD1 (6 bases). Trimming removed 0 bases from V and 2 bases from J, with 9 bases in between. This CDR3 has 14 amino acids. Germline V gene sequence: CDR1 SGHNT, CDR2 YYREEE (reference sequence). The DNA for the CDR3 is TGTGCCAGCAGCTTGGAGCCAGGGGCCTACGAGCAGTACTTC. Its translation: CASSLEPGAYEQYF.

This clone has a single count. The chain is built from TRBV2 and TRBJ2-7, with D perhaps given as TRBD1 or TRBD2 (5 bases each). The CDR3 sequence is 17 residues long. Per the germline V gene, CDR1 is SNHLY and CDR2 is FYNNEI. Trimming left V 6 bases short and J 0 bases short, with 21 bases between. The chain's CDR3 is CASSPVWDLRSSYEQYF. CDR3 DNA: TGTGCCAGCAGCCCCGTTTGGGACCTCAGGAGCTCCTACGAGCAGTACTTC.

The gene calls are TRBV11-2 and TRBJ2-7, with D maybe TRBD1 (6 bases). Germline V gives CDR1 SGHAT, CDR2 FQNNGV. Trimming removed 4 bases from V and 1 base from J, with 14 bases in between. CDR3 size: 15 residues. For the CDR3, the DNA is TGTGCCAGCAGCTCCCTCAGGGACAAATCCTACGAGCAGTACTTC. Translating it yields CASSSLRDKSYEQYF.

Only a few counts were recorded for this clone. The CDR3 reads CASGLQGDTEAFF. The CDR3 DNA follows: TGTGCCAGTGGCCTACAGGGGGACACTGAAGCTTTCTTT. This chain connects TRBV19 to TRBJ1-1, with TRBD1 matching over 8 bases. The CDR3 is made up of 13 amino acids. V dropped 8 bases and J dropped 3; count of bases not matched to a gene: 5. From germline, CDR1 is LNHDA and CDR2 SQIVND (reference sequence).

The CDR3 DNA reads as TGTGCCAGCAGTTTATCAGGCCAGGCTTTTACCACTGAAGCTTTCTTT. Residues: CASSLSGQAFTTEAFF. The chain joins TRBV27 to TRBJ1-1; D gene unclear. Germline V gene sequence: CDR1 MNHEY, CDR2 SMNVEV (reference sequence). This CDR3 has 16 amino acids. Trimming removed 0 bases from V and 4 bases from J, with 15 bases in between.

This clone was picked up a small number of times. The chain couples TRBV9 to TRBJ1-4; D might be TRBD1 (5 bases). Germline CDR1 is SGDLS and CDR2 is YYNGEE. There are 15 residues in the CDR3. The ends were cut back, 0 bases at V and 7 bases at J, with 13 bases in the middle. The CDR3 region is CASSVAEGMSEKLFF. For the CDR3, the DNA is TGTGCCAGCAGCGTAGCTGAGGGGATGAGTGAAAAACTGTTTTTT.

This clone was found a few times. The J gene is TRBJ1-1, the V gene TRBV18, with unresolved D. The CDR3 runs 15 residues. V lost 6 bases and J 6 bases, leaving 20 bases between the germline ends. Germline values: CDR1 KGHSH, CDR2 LQKENI. DNA of the CDR3: TGTGCCAGCTCTCCTGAAGGAGTGTGGTCCCCTGAAGCTTTCTTT. This sequence encodes CASSPEGVWSPEAFF.